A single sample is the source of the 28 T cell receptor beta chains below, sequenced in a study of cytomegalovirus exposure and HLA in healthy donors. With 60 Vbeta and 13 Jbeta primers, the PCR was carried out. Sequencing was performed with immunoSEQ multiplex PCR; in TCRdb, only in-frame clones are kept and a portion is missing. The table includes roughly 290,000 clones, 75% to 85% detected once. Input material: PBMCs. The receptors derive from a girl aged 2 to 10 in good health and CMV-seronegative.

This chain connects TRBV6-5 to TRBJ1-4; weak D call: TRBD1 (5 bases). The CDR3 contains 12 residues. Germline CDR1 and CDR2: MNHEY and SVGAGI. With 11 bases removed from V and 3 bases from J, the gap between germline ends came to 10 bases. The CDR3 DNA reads TGTGCCTGCACAGGCGCTAATGAAAAACTGTTTTTT. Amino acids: CACTGANEKLFF.

The CDR3 here is CASSADRLAGSNTGELFF. The CDR3 DNA follows: TGTGCCAGCAGCGCCGACCGACTAGCGGGATCGAACACCGGGGAGCTGTTTTTT. The genes are TRBV7-9 and TRBJ2-2, with TRBD2 identical over 11 bases. Germline CDR1 reads SEHNR; CDR2 reads FQNEAQ (reference sequence). This CDR3 contains 18 residues. After removal of 5 bases from V and 0 bases from J, the junction contained 8 bases not matched to a gene.

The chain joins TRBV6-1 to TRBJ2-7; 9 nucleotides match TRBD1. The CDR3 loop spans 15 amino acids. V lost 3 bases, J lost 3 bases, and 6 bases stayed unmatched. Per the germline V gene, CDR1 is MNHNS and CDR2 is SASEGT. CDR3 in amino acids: CASSEPGQGDYEQYF. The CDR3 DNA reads TGTGCCAGCAGTGAGCCGGGACAGGGCGACTACGAGCAGTACTTC.

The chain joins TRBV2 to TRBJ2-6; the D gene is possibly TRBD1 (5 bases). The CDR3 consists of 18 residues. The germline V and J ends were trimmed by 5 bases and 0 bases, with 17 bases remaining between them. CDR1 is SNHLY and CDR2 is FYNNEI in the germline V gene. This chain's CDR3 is CASSSGAHYRSGANVLTF. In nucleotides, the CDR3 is TGTGCCAGCAGTAGTGGGGCCCATTACCGCTCTGGGGCCAACGTCCTGACTTTC.

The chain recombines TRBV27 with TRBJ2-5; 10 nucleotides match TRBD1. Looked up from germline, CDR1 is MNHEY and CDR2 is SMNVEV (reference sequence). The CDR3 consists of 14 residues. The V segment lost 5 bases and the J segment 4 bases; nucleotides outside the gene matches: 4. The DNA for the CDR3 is TGTGCCAGCAGTCCCTGGACAGGGGGAGAGACCCAGTACTTC. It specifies CASSPWTGGETQYF.

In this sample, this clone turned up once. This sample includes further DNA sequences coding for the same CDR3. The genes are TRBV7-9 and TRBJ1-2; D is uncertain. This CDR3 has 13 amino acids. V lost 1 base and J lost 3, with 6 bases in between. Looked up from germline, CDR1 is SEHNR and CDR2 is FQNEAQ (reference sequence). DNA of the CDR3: TGTGCCAGCAGCTTAGTGGGCGACTATGGCTACACCTTC. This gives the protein CASSLVGDYGYTF.

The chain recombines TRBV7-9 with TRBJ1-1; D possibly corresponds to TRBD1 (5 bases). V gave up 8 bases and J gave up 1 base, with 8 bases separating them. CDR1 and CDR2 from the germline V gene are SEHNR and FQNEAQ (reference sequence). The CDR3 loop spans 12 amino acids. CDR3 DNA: TGTGCCAGCTGTCAGGGGAACACTGAAGCTTTCTTT. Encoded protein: CASCQGNTEAFF.

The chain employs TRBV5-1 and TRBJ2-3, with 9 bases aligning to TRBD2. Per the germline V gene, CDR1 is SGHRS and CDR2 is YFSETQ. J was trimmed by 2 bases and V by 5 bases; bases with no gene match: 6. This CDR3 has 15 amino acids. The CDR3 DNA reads TGCGCCAGCAGTCTTAGCGGGAGCTACACAGATACGCAGTATTTT. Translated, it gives CASSLSGSYTDTQYF.

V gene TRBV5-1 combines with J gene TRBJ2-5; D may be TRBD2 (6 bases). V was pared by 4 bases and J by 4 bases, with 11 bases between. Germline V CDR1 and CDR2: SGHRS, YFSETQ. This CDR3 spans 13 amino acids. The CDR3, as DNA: TGCGCCAGCAGCGGAGGGGTAGGAGAGACCCAGTACTTC. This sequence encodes CASSGGVGETQYF.

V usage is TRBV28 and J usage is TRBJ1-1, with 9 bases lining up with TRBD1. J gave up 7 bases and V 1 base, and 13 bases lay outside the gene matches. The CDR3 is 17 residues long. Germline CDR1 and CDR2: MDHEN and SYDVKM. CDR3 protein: CASSLFAFTGGLIEAFF. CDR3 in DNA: TGTGCCAGCAGTTTATTCGCCTTCACAGGGGGCTTAATTGAAGCTTTCTTT.

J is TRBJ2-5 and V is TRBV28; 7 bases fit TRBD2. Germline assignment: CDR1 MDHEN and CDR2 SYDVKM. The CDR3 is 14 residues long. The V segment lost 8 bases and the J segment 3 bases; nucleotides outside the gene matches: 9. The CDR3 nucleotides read TGTGCCAGCGGGCGAGGACTAGGGAAAGAGACCCAGTACTTC. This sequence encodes CASGRGLGKETQYF.

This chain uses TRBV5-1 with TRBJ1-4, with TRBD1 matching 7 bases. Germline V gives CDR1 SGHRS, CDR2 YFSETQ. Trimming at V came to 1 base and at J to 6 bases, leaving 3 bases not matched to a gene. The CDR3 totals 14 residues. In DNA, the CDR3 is TGCGCCAGCAGCTTGAACAGGGGTGATGAAAAACTGTTTTTT. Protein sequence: CASSLNRGDEKLFF.

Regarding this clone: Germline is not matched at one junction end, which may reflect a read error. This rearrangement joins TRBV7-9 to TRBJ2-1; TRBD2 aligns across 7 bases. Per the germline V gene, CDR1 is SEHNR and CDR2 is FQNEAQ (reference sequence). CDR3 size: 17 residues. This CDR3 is CSSTRISAGPTYNEQFF. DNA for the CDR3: TGTTCCAGCACCCGTATCTCAGCGGGACCAACCTACAATGAGCAGTTCTTC.

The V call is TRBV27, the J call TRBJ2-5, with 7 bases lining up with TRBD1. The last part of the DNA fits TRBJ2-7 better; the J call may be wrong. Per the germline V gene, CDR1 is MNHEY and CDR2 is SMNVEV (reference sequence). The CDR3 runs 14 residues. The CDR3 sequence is CASSAGGTSYEQYF. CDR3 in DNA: TGTGCCAGCAGCGCAGGGGGTACGTCCTACGAGCAGTACTTC.

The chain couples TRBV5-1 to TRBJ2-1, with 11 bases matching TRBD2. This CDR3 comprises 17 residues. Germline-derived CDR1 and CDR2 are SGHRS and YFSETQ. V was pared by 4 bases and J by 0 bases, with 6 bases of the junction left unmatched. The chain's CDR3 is CASSTGTSGLSYNEQFF. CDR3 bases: TGCGCCAGCAGCACGGGGACTAGCGGACTCTCCTACAATGAGCAGTTCTTC.

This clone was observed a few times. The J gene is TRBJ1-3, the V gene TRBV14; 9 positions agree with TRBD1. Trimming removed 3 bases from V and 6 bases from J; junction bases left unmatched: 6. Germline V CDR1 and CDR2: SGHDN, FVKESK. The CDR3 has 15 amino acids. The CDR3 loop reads CASSQRQGEINTIYF. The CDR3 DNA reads TGTGCCAGCAGCCAGCGACAGGGGGAAATAAACACCATATATTTT.

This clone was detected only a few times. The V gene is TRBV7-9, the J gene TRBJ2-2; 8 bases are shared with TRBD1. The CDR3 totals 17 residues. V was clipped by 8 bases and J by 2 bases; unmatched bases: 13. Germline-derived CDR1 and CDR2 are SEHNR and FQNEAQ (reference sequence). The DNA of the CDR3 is TGTGCCAGCGCACGGTCAGGGGGCCTGTCCAACACCGGGGAGCTGTTTTTT. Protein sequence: CASARSGGLSNTGELFF.

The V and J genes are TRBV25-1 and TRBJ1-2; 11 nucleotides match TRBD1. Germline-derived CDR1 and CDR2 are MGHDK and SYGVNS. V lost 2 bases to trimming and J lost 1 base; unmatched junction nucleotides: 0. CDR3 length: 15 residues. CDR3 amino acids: CASSEGTGGNYGYTF. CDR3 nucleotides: TGTGCCAGCAGTGAAGGGACAGGGGGTAACTATGGCTACACCTTC.

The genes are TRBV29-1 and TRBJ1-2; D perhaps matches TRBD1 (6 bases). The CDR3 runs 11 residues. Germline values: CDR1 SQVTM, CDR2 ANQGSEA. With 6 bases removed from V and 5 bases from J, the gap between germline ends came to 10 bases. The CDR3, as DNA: TGCAGCGTGGCTGGACAGTATGGCTACACCTTC. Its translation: CSVAGQYGYTF.

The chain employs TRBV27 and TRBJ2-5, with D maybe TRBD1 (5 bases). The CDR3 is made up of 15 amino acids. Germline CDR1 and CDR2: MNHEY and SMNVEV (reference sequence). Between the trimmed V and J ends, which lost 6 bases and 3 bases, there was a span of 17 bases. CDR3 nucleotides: TGTGCCAGCAGCCTTCGACAGTCCACGAAAGAGACCCAGTACTTC. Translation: CASSLRQSTKETQYF.

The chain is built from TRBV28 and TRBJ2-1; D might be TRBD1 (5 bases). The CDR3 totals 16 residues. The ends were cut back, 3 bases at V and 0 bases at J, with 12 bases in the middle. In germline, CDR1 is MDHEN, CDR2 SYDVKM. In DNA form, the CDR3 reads TGTGCCAGCAGTTTTCAGGGTTCGGTCTCCTACAATGAGCAGTTCTTC. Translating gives CASSFQGSVSYNEQFF.

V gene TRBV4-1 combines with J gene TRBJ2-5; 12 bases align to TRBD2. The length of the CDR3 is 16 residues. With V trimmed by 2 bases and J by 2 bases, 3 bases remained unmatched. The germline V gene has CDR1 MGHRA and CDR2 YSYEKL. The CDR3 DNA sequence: TGCGCCAGCAGCCAAACCGGACTAGCGGGGCAAGAGACCCAGTACTTC. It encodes CASSQTGLAGQETQYF.

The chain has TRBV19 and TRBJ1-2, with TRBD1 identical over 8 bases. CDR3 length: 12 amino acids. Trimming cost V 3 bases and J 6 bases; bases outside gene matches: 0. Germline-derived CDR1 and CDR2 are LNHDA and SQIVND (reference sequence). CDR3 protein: CASSMDRDGYTF. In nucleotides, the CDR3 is TGTGCCAGTAGTATGGACAGGGATGGCTACACCTTC.

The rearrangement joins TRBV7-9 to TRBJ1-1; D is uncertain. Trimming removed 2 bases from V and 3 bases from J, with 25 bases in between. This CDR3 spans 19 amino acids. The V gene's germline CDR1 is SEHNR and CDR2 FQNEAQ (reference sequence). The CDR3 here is CASSLRSSFHRSIDTEAFF. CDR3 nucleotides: TGTGCCAGCAGCTTAAGATCCTCCTTCCACCGCTCGATAGACACTGAAGCTTTCTTT.

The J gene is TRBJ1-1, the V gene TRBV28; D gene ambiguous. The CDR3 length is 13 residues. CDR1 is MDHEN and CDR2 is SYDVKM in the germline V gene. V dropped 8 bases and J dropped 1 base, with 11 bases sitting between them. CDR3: CASERSENTEAFF. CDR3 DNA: TGTGCCAGCGAGAGGTCGGAGAACACTGAAGCTTTCTTT.

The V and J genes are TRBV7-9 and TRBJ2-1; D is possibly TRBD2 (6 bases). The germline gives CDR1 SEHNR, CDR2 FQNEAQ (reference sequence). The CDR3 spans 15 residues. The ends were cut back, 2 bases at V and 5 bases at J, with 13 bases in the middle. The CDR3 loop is CASSLRLARDNEQFF. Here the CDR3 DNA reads TGTGCCAGCAGCTTACGGCTAGCGCGAGACAATGAGCAGTTCTTC.

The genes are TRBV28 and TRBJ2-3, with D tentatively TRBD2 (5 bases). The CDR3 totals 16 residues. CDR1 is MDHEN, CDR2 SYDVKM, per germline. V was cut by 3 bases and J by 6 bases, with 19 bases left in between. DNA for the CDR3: TGTGCCAGCAGTTTTCCCCCCGAGGGAGAGGCGGATACGCAGTATTTT. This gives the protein CASSFPPEGEADTQYF.

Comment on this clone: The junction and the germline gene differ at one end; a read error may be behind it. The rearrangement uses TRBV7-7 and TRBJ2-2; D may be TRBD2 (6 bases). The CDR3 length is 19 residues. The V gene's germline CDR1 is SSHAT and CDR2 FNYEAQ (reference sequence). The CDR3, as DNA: TGTGCCAGCAGCTCCCGGGCTCATGCTCCCGCAGACAAGCGCGGGAAGCTGTTTTTT. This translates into CASSSRAHAPADKRGKLFF.